Shown below are 17 T cell receptor beta chains from a single sample sequenced in a study of blood T cell repertoires in COVID-19. Assay: immunoSEQ multiplex PCR; the TCRdb copy retains only in-frame clones and omits some. The sample shows 32,000 or so clones, about 91% of them seen only once. The sample consisted of peripheral blood. The receptors originated from a human donor in a cohort sampled during active COVID-19.

This clone was observed a single time. The chain links TRBV10-2 to TRBJ2-3; 8 bases agree with TRBD2. The CDR3 extends over 14 amino acids. Germline trimming cut 2 bases from V and 5 bases from J; bases unmatched to any gene: 3. From germline, CDR1 is WSHSY and CDR2 SAAADI. The DNA of the CDR3 is TGCGCCAGCAGTGAGGGCGGGGGGAAAGATACGCAGTATTTT. Translating it yields CASSEGGGKDTQYF.

The chain is built from TRBV5-5 and TRBJ2-7, with a possible D match to TRBD2 (5 bases). There are 14 residues in the CDR3. Germline loops: CDR1 SGHKS, CDR2 YYEKEE (reference sequence). Between the trimmed V and J ends, which lost 0 bases and 7 bases, there was a span of 14 bases. The CDR3 here is CASSLGSWQREQYF. CDR3 bases: TGTGCCAGCAGCTTGGGATCCTGGCAGCGGGAGCAGTACTTC.

The chain carries TRBV5-1 and TRBJ1-3; perhaps TRBD1 as D (5 bases). Trimming stripped 2 bases from V and 0 bases from J, with 12 bases between. This CDR3 contains 16 residues. Looked up from germline, CDR1 is SGHRS and CDR2 is YFSETQ. CDR3 protein: CASSFGGPSSGNTIYF. CDR3 bases: TGCGCCAGCAGCTTCGGGGGACCATCCTCTGGAAACACCATATATTTT.

This chain connects TRBV5-4 to TRBJ2-3; TRBD2 aligns across 9 bases. This CDR3 is built from 16 residues. J was trimmed by 0 bases and V by 1 base; bases with no gene match: 3. From germline, CDR1 is SGHNT and CDR2 YYREEE (reference sequence). The CDR3: CASSLRLAESTDTQYF. In nucleotides, the CDR3 is TGTGCCAGCAGCTTGCGACTAGCGGAAAGCACAGATACGCAGTATTTT.

The chain employs TRBV19 and TRBJ2-1; weak D call: TRBD2 (6 bases). The CDR3 extends over 16 amino acids. V was cut by 1 base and J by 6 bases, with 16 bases left in between. Germline V gene lookup returns CDR1 LNHDA and CDR2 SQIVND (reference sequence). Here the CDR3 DNA reads TGTGCCAGTAGTATAGTGTCACTAGCTACGCCCAATGAGCAGTTCTTC. Its translation is CASSIVSLATPNEQFF.

The chain is built from TRBV6-6 and TRBJ2-3, with 8 bases matching TRBD1. The V gene end was trimmed by 7 bases and the J gene end by 0 bases; junction bases not matched to a gene: 9. Germline V gene sequence: CDR1 MNHNY, CDR2 SVGAGI (reference sequence). The CDR3 runs to 16 residues. The CDR3 spells CASIKGTGSSTDTQYF. Written as DNA, the CDR3 is TGTGCCAGCATTAAAGGGACAGGATCTAGCACAGATACGCAGTATTTT.

CDR3 loop: CASSEVHTIYF. In nucleotides, the CDR3 is TGTGCCAGCAGCGAGGTACACACCATATATTTT. The chain employs TRBV14 and TRBJ1-3; no definite D call. This CDR3 comprises 11 residues. V was trimmed by 5 bases and J by 8 bases, leaving 7 bases between them. CDR1 SGHDN and CDR2 FVKESK come from the germline V gene.

The chain recombines TRBV27 with TRBJ2-5; 7 bases match TRBD1. CDR1 is MNHEY, CDR2 SMNVEV, per germline (reference sequence). After removal of 3 bases from V and 10 bases from J, the junction contained 8 bases not matched to a gene. This CDR3 has 13 residues. The CDR3 region is CASSLRAGGRQYF. CDR3 DNA: TGTGCCAGCAGTTTGAGGGCAGGGGGACGCCAGTACTTC.

V usage is TRBV5-6 and J usage is TRBJ2-3, with 7 bases identical to TRBD1. Germline V gives CDR1 SGHDT, CDR2 YYEEEE. This CDR3 is built from 15 residues. The V and J ends lost 6 bases and 0 bases, in that order; junction bases with no gene match: 7. CDR3 sequence reads: CASIRTGSSTDTQYF. The DNA of the CDR3 is TGTGCCAGCATCCGGACAGGTTCTAGCACAGATACGCAGTATTTT. Complete variable domain (other parts from reference TRBV5-6 and TRBJ2-3): DAGVTQSPTHLIKTRGQQVTLRCSPKSGHDTVSWYQQALGQGPQFIFQYYEEEERQRGNFPDRFSGHQFPNYSSELNVNALLLGDSALYLCASIRTGSSTDTQYFGPGTRLTVL.

This chain joins TRBV28 and TRBJ2-5, with a tentative D call TRBD1 (5 bases). CDR3 length equals 14 residues. V was cut by 3 bases and J by 5 bases, with 13 bases left in between. From germline, CDR1 is MDHEN and CDR2 SYDVKM. Here the CDR3 DNA reads TGTGCCAGCAGTTTGCTGGACACCCAGGAGACCCAGTACTTC. This sequence encodes CASSLLDTQETQYF.

CDR3 in amino acids: CASRGLAFPYEQYF. CDR3 nucleotide sequence: TGTGCCAGCAGGGGACTAGCGTTCCCCTACGAGCAGTACTTC. The chain couples TRBV6-5 to TRBJ2-7; TRBD2 matches at 10 bases. The junction had 4 bases not matched to a gene; V was cut back by 6 bases and J by 2 bases. Germline V CDR1 and CDR2: MNHEY, SVGAGI. This CDR3 comprises 14 residues.

The chain combines TRBV5-1 with TRBJ1-4; D is unclear. Germline CDR1 and CDR2: SGHRS and YFSETQ. Trimming left V 2 bases short and J 8 bases short, with 16 bases between. This CDR3 is 15 amino acids long. DNA of the CDR3: TGCGCCAGCAGCTTTGGAGGGAGGTTGGAGGAAAAACTGTTTTTT. Translating gives CASSFGGRLEEKLFF.

This clone came up once. The chain employs TRBV13 and TRBJ2-7; the D gene is possibly TRBD2 (5 bases). The CDR3 loop spans 14 amino acids. Between the trimmed V and J ends, which lost 0 bases and 6 bases, there was a span of 12 bases. Germline-derived CDR1 and CDR2 are PRHDT and FYEKMQ (reference sequence). CDR3 amino acids: CASSLGAGDAEQYF. The CDR3 bases are TGTGCCAGCAGCTTAGGGGCGGGCGATGCCGAGCAGTACTTC.

The chain couples TRBV5-1 to TRBJ2-1; D is ambiguous. The CDR3 length is 15 residues. V lost 0 bases and J 0 bases, leaving 7 bases between the germline ends. The germline V gene encodes CDR1 SGHRS and CDR2 YFSETQ. The DNA for the CDR3 is TGCGCCAGCAGCTTGGCGGCTAGCTCCTACAATGAGCAGTTCTTC. Translating gives CASSLAASSYNEQFF.

V usage is TRBV27 and J usage is TRBJ2-1, with TRBD1 matching over 8 bases. The J segment lost 7 bases and the V segment lost 2 bases, leaving 7 bases of the junction unmatched. CDR3 length equals 15 residues. Germline CDR1 reads MNHEY; CDR2 reads SMNVEV (reference sequence). The CDR3 loop reads CASSLVQGANNEQFF. As DNA, the CDR3 is TGTGCCAGCAGTTTAGTTCAGGGGGCGAATAATGAGCAGTTCTTC.

The chain links TRBV2 to TRBJ2-3, with D possibly matching TRBD1 (5 bases). Germline V gives CDR1 SNHLY, CDR2 FYNNEI. Trimming pared 3 bases from V and 1 base from J, leaving 8 bases between. The CDR3 totals 14 residues. In DNA, the CDR3 is TGTGCCAGCAGTGAGGGCAGGGGCACAGATACGCAGTATTTT. Translating gives CASSEGRGTDTQYF.

This chain links TRBV9 with TRBJ2-7, with 7 bases identical to TRBD2. The CDR3 length is 17 residues. Trimming cost V 0 bases and J 3 bases; bases outside gene matches: 12. Per the germline V gene, CDR1 is SGDLS and CDR2 is YYNGEE. CDR3 bases: TGTGCCAGCAGCGTAGGGGGAGGGGCAGGCTTAAGCTACGAGCAGTACTTC. Translation gives CASSVGGGAGLSYEQYF.